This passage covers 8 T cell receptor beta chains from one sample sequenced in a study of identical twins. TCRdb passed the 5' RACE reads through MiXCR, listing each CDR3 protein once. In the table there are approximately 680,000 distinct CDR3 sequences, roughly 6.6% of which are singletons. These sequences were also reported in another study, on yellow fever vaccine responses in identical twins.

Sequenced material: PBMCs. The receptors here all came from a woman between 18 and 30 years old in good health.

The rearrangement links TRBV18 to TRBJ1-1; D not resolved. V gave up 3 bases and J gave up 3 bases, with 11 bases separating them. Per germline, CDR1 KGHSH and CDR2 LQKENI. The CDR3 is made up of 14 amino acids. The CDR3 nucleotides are TGTGCCAGCTCACCGGGTTGGCTGGACACTGAAGCTTTCTTT. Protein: CASSPGWLDTEAFF. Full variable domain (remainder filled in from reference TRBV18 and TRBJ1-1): NAGVMQNPRHLVRRRGQEARLRCSPMKGHSHVYWYRQLPEEGLKFMVYLQKENIIDESGMPKERFSAEFPKEGPSILRIQQVVRGDSAAYFCASSPGWLDTEAFFGQGTRLTVV.

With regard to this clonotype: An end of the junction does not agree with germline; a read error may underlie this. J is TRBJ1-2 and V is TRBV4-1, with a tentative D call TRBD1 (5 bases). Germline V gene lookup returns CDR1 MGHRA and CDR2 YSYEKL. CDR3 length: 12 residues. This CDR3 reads CASSHAGVPGLF. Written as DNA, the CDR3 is TGCGCCAGCAGCCACGCGGGGGTTCCCGGCCTCTTC.

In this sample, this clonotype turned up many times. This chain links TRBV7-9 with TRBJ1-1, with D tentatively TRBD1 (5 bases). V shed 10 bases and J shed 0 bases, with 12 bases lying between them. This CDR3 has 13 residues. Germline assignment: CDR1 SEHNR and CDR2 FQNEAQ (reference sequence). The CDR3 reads CATSTEMNTEAFF. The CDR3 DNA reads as TGTGCCACCTCGACAGAAATGAACACTGAAGCTTTCTTT.

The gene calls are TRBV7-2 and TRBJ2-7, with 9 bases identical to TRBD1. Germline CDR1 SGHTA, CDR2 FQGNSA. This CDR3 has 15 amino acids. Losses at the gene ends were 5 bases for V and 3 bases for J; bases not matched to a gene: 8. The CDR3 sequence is CASSALNRGHYEQYF. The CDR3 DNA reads TGTGCCAGCAGCGCCCTCAACAGGGGGCACTACGAGCAGTACTTC.

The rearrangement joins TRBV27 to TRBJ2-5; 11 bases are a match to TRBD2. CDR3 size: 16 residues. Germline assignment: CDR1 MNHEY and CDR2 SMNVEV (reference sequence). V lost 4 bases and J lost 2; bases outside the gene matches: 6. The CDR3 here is CASSSYSGGAQETQYF. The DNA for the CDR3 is TGTGCCAGCAGTTCATATAGCGGGGGGGCTCAAGAGACCCAGTACTTC.

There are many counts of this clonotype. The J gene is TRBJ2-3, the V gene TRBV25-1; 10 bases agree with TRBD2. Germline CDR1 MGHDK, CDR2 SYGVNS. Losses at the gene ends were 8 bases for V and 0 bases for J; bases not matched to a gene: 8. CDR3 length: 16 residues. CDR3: CASETKLAGSTDTQYF. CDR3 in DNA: TGTGCCAGCGAAACAAAACTAGCGGGGAGCACAGATACGCAGTATTTT.

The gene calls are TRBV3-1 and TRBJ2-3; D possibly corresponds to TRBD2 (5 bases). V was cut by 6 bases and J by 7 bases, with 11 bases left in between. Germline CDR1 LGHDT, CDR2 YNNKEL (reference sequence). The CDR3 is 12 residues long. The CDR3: CASRGVGHTQYF. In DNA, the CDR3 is TGTGCCAGCAGGGGAGTCGGTCATACGCAGTATTTT.

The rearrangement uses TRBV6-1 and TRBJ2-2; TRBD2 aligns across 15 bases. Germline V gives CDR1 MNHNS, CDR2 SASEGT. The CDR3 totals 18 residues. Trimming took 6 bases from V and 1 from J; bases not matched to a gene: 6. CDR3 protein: CASRPEGLAGGNTGELFF. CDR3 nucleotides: TGTGCCAGCAGGCCCGAGGGACTAGCGGGAGGGAACACCGGGGAGCTGTTTTTT.